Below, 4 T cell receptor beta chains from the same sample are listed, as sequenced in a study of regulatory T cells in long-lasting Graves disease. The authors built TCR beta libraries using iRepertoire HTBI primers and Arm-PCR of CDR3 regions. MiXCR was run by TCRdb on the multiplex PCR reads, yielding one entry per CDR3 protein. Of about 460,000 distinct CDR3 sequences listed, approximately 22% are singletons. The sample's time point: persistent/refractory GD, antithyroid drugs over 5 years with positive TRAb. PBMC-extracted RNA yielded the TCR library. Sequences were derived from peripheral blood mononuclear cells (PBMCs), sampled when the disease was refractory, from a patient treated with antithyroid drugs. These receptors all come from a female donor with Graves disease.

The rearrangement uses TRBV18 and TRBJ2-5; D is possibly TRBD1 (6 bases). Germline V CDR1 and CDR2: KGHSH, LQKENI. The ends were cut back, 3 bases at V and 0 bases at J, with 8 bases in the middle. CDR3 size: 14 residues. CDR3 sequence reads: CASSPRDNQETQYF. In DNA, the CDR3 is TGTGCCAGCTCACCTCGGGACAACCAAGAGACCCAGTACTTC.

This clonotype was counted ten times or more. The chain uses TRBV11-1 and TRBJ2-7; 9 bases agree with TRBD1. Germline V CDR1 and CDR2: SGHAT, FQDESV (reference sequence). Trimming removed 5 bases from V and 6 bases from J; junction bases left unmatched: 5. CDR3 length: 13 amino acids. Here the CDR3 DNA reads TGTGCCAGCAGCAGGGACAGGGATCGCGAGCAGTACTTC. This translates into CASSRDRDREQYF. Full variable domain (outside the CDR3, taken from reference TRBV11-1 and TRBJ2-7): EAEVAQSPRYKITEKSQAVAFWCDPISGHATLYWYRQILGQGPELLVQFQDESVVDDSQLPKDRFSAERLKGVDSTLKIQPAELGDSAMYLCASSRDRDREQYFGPGTRLTVT.

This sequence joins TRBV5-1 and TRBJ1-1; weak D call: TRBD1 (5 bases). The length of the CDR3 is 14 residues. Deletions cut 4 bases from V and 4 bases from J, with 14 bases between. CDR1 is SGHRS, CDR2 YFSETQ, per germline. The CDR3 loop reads CASSSGGGGTEAFF. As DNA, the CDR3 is TGCGCCAGCAGCAGTGGCGGGGGGGGCACTGAAGCTTTCTTT. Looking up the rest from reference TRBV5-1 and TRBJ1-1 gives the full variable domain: KAGVTQTPRYLIKTRGQQVTLSCSPISGHRSVSWYQQTPGQGLQFLFEYFSETQRNKGNFPGRFSGRQFSNSRSEMNVSTLELGDSALYLCASSSGGGGTEAFFGQGTRLTVV.

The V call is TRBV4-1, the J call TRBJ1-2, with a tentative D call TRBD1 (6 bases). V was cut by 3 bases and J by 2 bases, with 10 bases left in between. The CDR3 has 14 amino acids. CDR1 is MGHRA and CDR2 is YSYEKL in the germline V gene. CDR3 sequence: CASSHLGQNYGYTF. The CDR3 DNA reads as TGCGCCAGCAGCCACCTCGGACAGAACTATGGCTACACCTTC.